The rows below give T cell receptor beta chains drawn from one sample of a study of human T cells and chemical hapten exposure. TCRdb ran MiXCR on the RACE reads and lists one entry per CDR3 protein. The table includes just under 40,000 distinct CDR3 sequences, about 13% detected once. The input for sequencing was whole blood, taken in connection with sensitization to the hapten diphenylcyclopropenone (DPC). These receptors were obtained from a woman aged 40 to 55 with alopecia areata. Some clones in this sample may be carry-over from other donors' samples. CDR3s include the opening cysteine and the closing phenylalanine or tryptophan. The order of the fields is CDR3 length, V gene, D gene, CDR3 protein. A D gene is named only where the DNA matches it firmly.

12 | TRBV29-1 | TRBD1 | CSGGGRQETQYF
14 | TRBV7-9 | - | CASSFLDGNQPQHF
13 | TRBV29-1 | - | CSVPGLGSFVAFF
14 | TRBV10-3 | - | CAISEQGINQPQHF
15 | TRBV6-5 | - | CASSYTSAGAEEQFF
15 | TRBV28 | TRBD1 | CASSLGDRGYYGYTF
12 | TRBV28 | - | CASSLYRLGAFF
13 | TRBV9 | TRBD1 | CASSGQGFTEAFF
13 | TRBV2 | - | CASSEGPGQPQHF
11 | TRBV20-1 | - | CSASLVGEQYF
13 | TRBV6-2/TRBV6-3 | - | CASTDRPNEKLFF
16 | TRBV28 | TRBD2 | CASSFLAGRSYNEQFF
15 | TRBV3-1 | - | CASSQEPSKNTEAFF
18 | TRBV7-9 | TRBD2 | CASSLVLPASGRHNEQFF
16 | TRBV7-9 | TRBD1 | CASSSTGGGIRTEAFF
16 | TRBV19 | - | CASSNHRRGSSYEQYF
15 | TRBV11-3 | TRBD1 | CASRTGGKDTGELFF
13 | TRBV28 | - | CASAGDRNYEQYF
12 | TRBV28 | TRBD1 | CASSRQQGPRYF
15 | TRBV28 | TRBD1 | CASSSRGLATDTQYF
14 | TRBV28 | - | CASNPVWGRDEQYF
14 | TRBV2 | TRBD1 | CASSLGQGVTEAFF
16 | TRBV28 | TRBD2 | CASSTFSAGGADTQYF
14 | TRBV29-1 | - | CSVPGRVGGTEAFF
11 | TRBV28 | - | CASSLPTEAFF
14 | TRBV5-1 | - | CASSFRDPTYEQYF
13 | TRBV11-2 | - | CASSVGAVQPQHF
15 | TRBV29-1 | - | CSVKGAELNTGELFF
14 | TRBV7-8 | TRBD2 | CASSYTSGRDTQYF
11 | TRBV7-8 | - | CASSSQYEQYF
13 | TRBV27 | - | CASSFGSQVEQFF
16 | TRBV11-2 | TRBD1 | CASNGGQQTPANTQYF
16 | TRBV5-1 | TRBD2 | CASSLWASGSADTQYF
15 | TRBV28 | - | CASSLAGIPIGEQYF
13 | TRBV29-1 | - | CSVFSGKRGTQYF
13 | TRBV7-2 | - | CASSLEGRETQYF
18 | TRBV7-6 | - | CASTLSDLAEGATGELFF
16 | TRBV29-1 | - | CSVGEEGGVRTGELFF
14 | TRBV7-2 | TRBD1 | CASRRGQVNGEQFF
13 | TRBV20-1 | - | CSAIRGIKETQYF